The 9 T cell receptor beta chains below come from one sample, sequenced in a study of technical replicates of blood from a few donors. Generated by immunoSEQ multiplex PCR, the TCRdb table keeps only in-frame clones and is missing some. The sample contains 73,000 or so clones, roughly nine tenths of which appear only once. Sequences were obtained from T cells isolated from PBMCs. The receptors derive from a human donor in good health.

J is TRBJ2-1 and V is TRBV25-1, with D perhaps matching TRBD2 (5 bases). Germline loops: CDR1 MGHDK, CDR2 SYGVNS. The CDR3 has 11 residues. V was shortened by 7 bases and J by 5 bases, with 6 bases between the two germline ends. CDR3 sequence reads: CASNGDNEQFF. Written as DNA, the CDR3 is TGTGCCAGCAACGGGGACAATGAGCAGTTCTTC.

The V call is TRBV5-1, the J call TRBJ2-7; D might be TRBD1 (6 bases). The CDR3 is made up of 15 amino acids. The germline gives CDR1 SGHRS, CDR2 YFSETQ. Trimming shortened V by 0 bases and J by 3 bases, and 13 bases separated the two germline ends. CDR3 loop: CASSLGWQGFYEQYF. CDR3 DNA sequence: TGCGCCAGCAGCTTGGGATGGCAGGGGTTCTACGAGCAGTACTTC.

V is TRBV5-1 and J is TRBJ1-1, with D possibly matching TRBD1 (5 bases). Germline V gene sequence: CDR1 SGHRS, CDR2 YFSETQ. The ends were cut back, 0 bases at V and 0 bases at J, with 6 bases in the middle. This CDR3 has 14 residues. CDR3 amino acids: CASSLDRMNTEAFF. CDR3 DNA: TGCGCCAGCAGCTTGGACAGGATGAACACTGAAGCTTTCTTT.

This clone was recorded only once. V gene TRBV19 combines with J gene TRBJ1-2; D gene uncertain. The CDR3 consists of 12 residues. Germline V gives CDR1 LNHDA, CDR2 SQIVND (reference sequence). Trimming took 10 bases from V and 4 from J, leaving 13 bases between them. Here the CDR3 reads CATTGPIYGYTF. CDR3 DNA sequence: TGTGCCACTACGGGTCCGATCTATGGCTACACCTTC. The full variable domain, in which reference TRBV19 and TRBJ1-2 provide the parts outside the CDR3, is DGGITQSPKYLFRKEGQNVTLSCEQNLNHDAMYWYRQDPGQGLRLIYYSQIVNDFQKGDIAEGYSVSREKKESFPLTVTSAQKNPTAFYLCATTGPIYGYTFGSGTRLTVV.

CDR3 in amino acids: CAWSSLGVQPQHF. Here the CDR3 DNA reads TGTGCCTGGAGTAGTTTAGGGGTCCAGCCCCAGCATTTT. The chain combines TRBV30 with TRBJ1-5, with D maybe TRBD1 (5 bases). V was trimmed by 2 bases and J by 7 bases, leaving 12 bases between them. This CDR3 is built from 13 residues. Germline V gene data show CDR1 as GTSNPN and CDR2 as SVGIG (reference sequence). The full variable domain, its missing parts supplied by reference TRBV30 and TRBJ1-5, is SQTIHQWPATLVQPVGSPLSLECTVEGTSNPNLYWYRQAAGRGLQLLFYSVGIGQISSEVPQNLSASRPQDRQFILSSKKLLLSDSGFYLCAWSSLGVQPQHFGDGTRLSIL.

This sequence joins TRBV28 and TRBJ2-7; maybe TRBD1 (6 bases). This CDR3 comprises 13 residues. Looked up from germline, CDR1 is MDHEN and CDR2 is SYDVKM. V dropped 6 bases and J dropped 4 bases, with 13 bases sitting between them. The CDR3 protein is CASRMGAVYEQYF. The CDR3 DNA reads as TGTGCCAGCAGGATGGGGGCGGTTTACGAGCAGTACTTC.

This rearrangement joins TRBV14 to TRBJ1-1; D gene ambiguous. Trimming removed 3 bases at V and 2 bases at J, with 16 bases between. The CDR3 covers 16 residues. CDR1 is SGHDN and CDR2 is FVKESK in the germline V gene. The CDR3 bases are TGTGCCAGCAGCCAGAATTCCCTCGTGGGCAACACTGAAGCTTTCTTT. It encodes CASSQNSLVGNTEAFF. Based on the CDR3 plus reference TRBV14 and TRBJ1-1, the full variable domain is EAGVTQFPSHSVIEKGQTVTLRCDPISGHDNLYWYRRVMGKEIKFLLHFVKESKQDESGMPNNRFLAERTGGTYSTLKVQPAELEDSGVYFCASSQNSLVGNTEAFFGQGTRLTVV.

This sequence joins TRBV9 and TRBJ2-2, with 7 bases identical to TRBD1. The CDR3 contains 16 residues. J lost 3 bases, V lost 0 bases, and 5 bases had no gene match. Germline V lookup: CDR1 SGDLS, CDR2 YYNGEE. CDR3 protein: CASSVAGQPYTGELFF. CDR3 in DNA: TGTGCCAGCAGCGTAGCGGGACAGCCTTACACCGGGGAGCTGTTTTTT.

The V gene is TRBV28, the J gene TRBJ1-2, with no clear D. The germline V gene encodes CDR1 MDHEN and CDR2 SYDVKM. V was clipped by 3 bases and J by 4 bases, with 15 bases between them. The CDR3 loop spans 15 amino acids. The CDR3 here is CASSFPGRLFYGYTF. The DNA of the CDR3 is TGTGCCAGCAGTTTCCCAGGAAGGCTGTTCTATGGCTACACCTTC.